This entry lists 18 T cell receptor beta chains sequenced from one sample in a study of PD-L1 blockade in urothelial cancer. The table came from immunoSEQ multiplex PCR; TCRdb's copy has only in-frame clones and leaves some out. The sample contains around 34,000 clones, around four fifths of which appear only once. Time point indicated: pretreatment peripheral blood. The sample consisted of PBMCs, taken around atezolizumab (anti-PD-L1) treatment. These receptors all come from an elderly man with urothelial cancer.

The chain is built from TRBV30 and TRBJ2-1, with a tentative D call TRBD2 (5 bases). The germline CDR1 and CDR2 sequences are GTSNPN and SVGIG (reference sequence). This CDR3 is built from 15 residues. V lost 0 bases to trimming and J lost 6 bases, with 15 bases between them. The CDR3 loop reads CAWSVRRGPGNEQFF. CDR3 coding DNA: TGTGCCTGGAGTGTGAGGAGAGGGCCAGGCAATGAGCAGTTCTTC.

This clone is a singleton in its sample. V is TRBV9 and J is TRBJ2-1; 8 positions agree with TRBD2. From germline, CDR1 is SGDLS and CDR2 YYNGEE. The CDR3 has 16 residues. Trimming cost V 0 bases and J 3 bases; bases outside gene matches: 5. This CDR3 is CASSVVGAGVYNEQFF. CDR3 DNA: TGTGCCAGCAGCGTAGTCGGAGCGGGAGTCTACAATGAGCAGTTCTTC. The full variable domain, with the rest looked up from reference TRBV9 and TRBJ2-1, is DSGVTQTPKHLITATGQRVTLRCSPRSGDLSVYWYQQSLDQGLQFLIQYYNGEERAKGNILERFSAQQFPDLHSELNLSSLELGDSALYFCASSVVGAGVYNEQFFGPGTRLTVL.

The chain carries TRBV28 and TRBJ2-7, with D unclear. CDR3 size: 11 residues. In germline, CDR1 is MDHEN, CDR2 SYDVKM. V was trimmed by 5 bases and J by 7 bases, leaving 9 bases between them. As DNA, the CDR3 is TGTGCCAGCAGTCTCACGCGGGAGCAGTACTTC. This sequence encodes CASSLTREQYF. Combining the CDR3 with reference TRBV28 and TRBJ2-7 gives the whole variable domain DVKVTQSSRYLVKRTGEKVFLECVQDMDHENMFWYRQDPGLGLRLIYFSYDVKMKEKGDIPEGYSVSREKKERFSLILESASTNQTSMYLCASSLTREQYFGPGTRLTVT.

The rearrangement joins TRBV4-1 to TRBJ2-7; weak D call: TRBD1 (6 bases). CDR3 length equals 13 residues. Per the germline V gene, CDR1 is MGHRA and CDR2 is YSYEKL. Trimming left V 4 bases short and J 5 bases short, with 12 bases between. The CDR3 loop reads CASSPHRDHEQYF. CDR3 bases: TGCGCCAGCAGCCCCCACAGGGACCACGAGCAGTACTTC.

The chain joins TRBV5-1 to TRBJ1-2, with TRBD1 matching over 7 bases. The V gene end was trimmed by 3 bases and the J gene end by 2 bases; junction bases not matched to a gene: 4. CDR1 is SGHRS and CDR2 is YFSETQ in the germline V gene. This CDR3 spans 14 amino acids. CDR3 residues: CASSSEGQNYGYTF. CDR3 coding DNA: TGCGCCAGCAGCTCGGAGGGACAGAACTATGGCTACACCTTC.

J is TRBJ2-3 and V is TRBV7-7; D is possibly TRBD1 (5 bases). This CDR3 region has 13 residues. The V end lost 1 base, the J end lost 4 bases, and 6 bases lay between the germline ends. CDR1 SSHAT and CDR2 FNYEAQ come from the germline V gene (reference sequence). CDR3 nucleotides: TGTGCCAGCAGCTTAGTAGGGGCAGATACGCAGTATTTT. Translating gives CASSLVGADTQYF. The entire variable domain, with the rest obtained from reference TRBV7-7 and TRBJ2-3, is as follows: GAGVSQSPRYKVTKRGQDVTLRCDPISSHATLYWYQQALGQGPEFLTYFNYEAQPDKSGLPSDRFSAERPEGSISTLTIQRTEQRDSAMYRCASSLVGADTQYFGPGTRLTVL.

The CDR3 region is CASSQEFRREGTDTQYF. CDR3 in DNA: TGTGCCAGCAGCCAAGAGTTCCGCAGGGAGGGGACAGATACGCAGTATTTT. The chain couples TRBV14 to TRBJ2-3; 7 nucleotides match TRBD2. The germline V gene has CDR1 SGHDN and CDR2 FVKESK. Trimming at V came to 0 bases and at J to 3 bases, leaving 9 bases not matched to a gene. The CDR3 is made up of 17 amino acids.

The J gene is TRBJ2-3, the V gene TRBV5-1, with D possibly being TRBD1 (6 bases). The germline V gene has CDR1 SGHRS and CDR2 YFSETQ. CDR3 length: 17 residues. Trimming stripped 4 bases from V and 0 bases from J, with 18 bases between. The CDR3 spells CASSVAPLGASTDTQYF. The CDR3 DNA follows: TGCGCCAGCAGCGTGGCCCCTTTGGGGGCTAGCACAGATACGCAGTATTTT.

This clone was picked up one time. The rearrangement uses TRBV10-1 and TRBJ1-2; D is unclear. The length of the CDR3 is 15 residues. V gave up 3 bases and J gave up 0 bases, with 11 bases separating them. The germline V gene encodes CDR1 WNHNN and CDR2 SYGVQD (reference sequence). The CDR3 region has the DNA TGCGCCAGCAGTGAAGTACGGTACTCTAACTATGGCTACACCTTC. It yields the protein CASSEVRYSNYGYTF.

V and J are TRBV10-2 and TRBJ2-2; 7 nucleotides agree with TRBD2. The germline V gene has CDR1 WSHSY and CDR2 SAAADI. The junction had 9 bases not matched to a gene; V was cut back by 6 bases and J by 5 bases. The CDR3 loop spans 15 amino acids. The CDR3 is CASSVDGLGTGELFF. The CDR3 bases are TGCGCCAGCAGCGTAGACGGACTAGGGACCGGGGAGCTGTTTTTT.

This clone was seen a few times. This chain uses TRBV7-2 with TRBJ2-1; 9 nucleotides match TRBD2. CDR3 size: 14 residues. CDR1 and CDR2 (germline): SGHTA, FQGNSA. V dropped 5 bases and J dropped 8; count of bases not matched to a gene: 7. DNA of the CDR3: TGTGCCAGCAGCCGTAGCGGGAGATGGCATGAGCAGTTCTTC. Translation: CASSRSGRWHEQFF.

This clone was detected once. The chain has TRBV19 and TRBJ1-1; tentatively, D is TRBD1 (6 bases). V shed 3 bases and J shed 5 bases, with 13 bases lying between them. The CDR3 spans 14 residues. Germline values: CDR1 LNHDA, CDR2 SQIVND (reference sequence). DNA of the CDR3: TGTGCCAGTAGTATCTTGGGAGGGGGGACTGAAGCTTTCTTT. Its translation: CASSILGGGTEAFF. The full variable domain, with the rest looked up from reference TRBV19 and TRBJ1-1, is DGGITQSPKYLFRKEGQNVTLSCEQNLNHDAMYWYRQDPGQGLRLIYYSQIVNDFQKGDIAEGYSVSREKKESFPLTVTSAQKNPTAFYLCASSILGGGTEAFFGQGTRLTVV.

This chain links TRBV5-1 with TRBJ2-1; D possibly corresponds to TRBD2 (7 bases). CDR3 length equals 16 residues. Germline assignment: CDR1 SGHRS and CDR2 YFSETQ. V lost 4 bases and J lost 1, with 15 bases in between. As DNA, the CDR3 is TGCGCCAGCAGCCAAGGGGGAGGGCCGTCCTACAATGAGCAGTTCTTC. Amino acid sequence: CASSQGGGPSYNEQFF.

The chain combines TRBV6-5 with TRBJ1-1; D not certain. The CDR3 runs 14 residues. V was pared by 1 base and J by 1 base, with 7 bases between. Germline lookup yields CDR1 MNHEY and CDR2 SVGAGI. DNA for the CDR3: TGTGCCAGCAGTTACTTCCCACAGAACACTGAAGCTTTCTTT. Its protein product is CASSYFPQNTEAFF.

V and J are TRBV6-5 and TRBJ2-5; possibly TRBD2 for D (5 bases). The DNA matches TRBJ2-7 better at its end, which makes the J call doubtful. The CDR3 has 14 residues. CDR1 is MNHEY, CDR2 SVGAGI, per germline. The CDR3 reads CASSSAGPPYEQYF. The CDR3 DNA follows: TGTGCCAGCAGTTCTGCGGGTCCACCTTACGAGCAGTACTTC.

V usage is TRBV7-2 and J usage is TRBJ1-2; 8 nucleotides line up with TRBD1. The CDR3 has 14 residues. Per germline, CDR1 SGHTA and CDR2 FQGNSA. V shed 6 bases, J shed 4 bases, and the junction held 7 bases outside the gene matches. Here the CDR3 reads CASREAGGSYGYTF. CDR3 in DNA: TGTGCCAGCAGGGAAGCAGGGGGCTCCTATGGCTACACCTTC.

The gene calls are TRBV28 and TRBJ2-5; 8 nucleotides match TRBD1. Per germline, CDR1 MDHEN and CDR2 SYDVKM. The CDR3 loop spans 15 amino acids. Trimming at V came to 6 bases and at J to 5 bases, leaving 11 bases not matched to a gene. CDR3 DNA sequence: TGTGCCAGCAGCAAACTGGACAGGGCGGACGAGACCCAGTACTTC. Amino acids: CASSKLDRADETQYF.

This clone appeared a single time. This chain links TRBV27 with TRBJ2-1; possible D gene TRBD1, 6 bases. Germline values: CDR1 MNHEY, CDR2 SMNVEV (reference sequence). This CDR3 contains 16 residues. V gave up 4 bases and J gave up 1 base, with 14 bases separating them. The CDR3 region has the DNA TGTGCCAGCAGTTCCCCATTACAGGGTTCCTACAATGAGCAGTTCTTC. Translating gives CASSSPLQGSYNEQFF.